This entry lists 21 T cell receptor beta chains sequenced from one sample in a study of T-cell reconstitution after alpha-beta-depleted transplantation in children. A TCRbeta library incorporating unique molecular identifiers was prepared. TCRdb re-called the PCR reads with MiXCR, one entry per CDR3 protein. The sample carries 98,000 or so distinct CDR3 sequences, more than 20% recorded once. Sequenced material: PBMCs, taken before TCRalphabeta/CD19-depleted stem cell transplant. Receptor source: a boy aged 2 to 9 with acute lymphoblastic leukemia, due to receive a stem cell transplant.

V and J are TRBV20-1 and TRBJ2-7; TRBD2 might be the D (6 bases). Per germline, CDR1 DFQATT and CDR2 SNEGSKA (reference sequence). The CDR3 has 13 amino acids. Between the trimmed V and J ends, which lost 3 bases and 2 bases, there was a span of 11 bases. The CDR3 loop is CSARISGAYEQYF. The CDR3 DNA follows: TGCAGTGCTAGGATCTCGGGGGCCTACGAGCAGTACTTC.

The chain couples TRBV11-2 to TRBJ2-7; tentatively, D is TRBD1 (6 bases). The CDR3 loop spans 14 amino acids. Germline lookup yields CDR1 SGHAT and CDR2 FQNNGV. Trimming removed 4 bases at V and 7 bases at J, with 17 bases between. The CDR3 nucleotides are TGTGCCAGCAGCTCCGGACAGTTGGCGAGGGAGCAGTACTTC. Translated: CASSSGQLAREQYF.

The V call is TRBV28, the J call TRBJ1-2, with 7 nucleotides matching TRBD1. CDR3 length: 15 residues. The germline CDR1 and CDR2 sequences are MDHEN and SYDVKM. V shed 5 bases and J 7 bases; nucleotides not matched to a gene: 13. In nucleotides, the CDR3 is TGTGCCAGCAGTGCCCCGGGACAGAGGGCTTTTGGCTACACCTTC. As protein: CASSAPGQRAFGYTF.

The chain links TRBV12-3 or TRBV12-4 to TRBJ1-2, with a weak D call TRBD1 (6 bases). Trimming pared 0 bases from V and 4 bases from J, leaving 9 bases between. The CDR3 consists of 14 residues. The CDR3 nucleotides read TGTGCCAGCAGTTTAGCCGACAGGCGCTATGGCTACACCTTC. Its translation is CASSLADRRYGYTF.

This rearrangement joins TRBV20-1 to TRBJ2-5; D is undetermined. This CDR3 region has 13 residues. V gave up 2 bases and J gave up 4 bases, with 11 bases separating them. The germline CDR1 and CDR2 sequences are DFQATT and SNEGSKA (reference sequence). For the CDR3, the DNA is TGCAGTGCTAGAATGTCAGTCCCAGAGACCCAGTACTTC. It encodes CSARMSVPETQYF.

The sample holds a few counts of this clonotype. J is TRBJ2-1 and V is TRBV13; 7 bases match TRBD2. CDR3 size: 16 residues. Unmatched junction bases numbered 10, after V lost 3 bases and J lost 5 bases. Looked up from germline, CDR1 is PRHDT and CDR2 is FYEKMQ (reference sequence). The DNA of the CDR3 is TGTGCCAGCAGCTTGGGGCCTAGCGGCCCTAACAATGAGCAGTTCTTC. It translates to CASSLGPSGPNNEQFF.

The CDR3 nucleotides read TGTGCCACCAGCAGAGATCGTCGACTAGACGAGTTCTTC. Translation: CATSRDRRLDEFF. The gene calls are TRBV15 and TRBJ2-1, with a weak D call TRBD2 (6 bases). The CDR3 is made up of 13 amino acids. Between the trimmed V and J ends, which lost 0 bases and 14 bases, there was a span of 14 bases. Germline CDR1 LNHNV, CDR2 YYDKDF (reference sequence).

This clonotype was picked up many times. V gene TRBV7-9 combines with J gene TRBJ2-1; D ambiguous. This CDR3 comprises 12 residues. CDR1 and CDR2 (germline): SEHNR, FQNEAQ (reference sequence). Trimming pared 5 bases from V and 3 bases from J, leaving 5 bases between. In DNA form, the CDR3 reads TGTGCCAGCAGCGGGGTCTACAATGAGCAGTTCTTC. Residues: CASSGVYNEQFF.

This clonotype was counted once. The chain recombines TRBV6-5 with TRBJ2-7, with D possibly being TRBD1 (7 bases). The germline CDR1 and CDR2 sequences are MNHEY and SVGAGI. V was clipped by 5 bases and J by 7 bases, with 15 bases between them. CDR3 length equals 13 residues. CDR3 in DNA: TGTGCCAGCAGTACAGGGGTGACTAGGGAGCAGTACTTC. Translated: CASSTGVTREQYF.

The J gene is TRBJ1-2, the V gene TRBV19; 7 positions match TRBD1. The CDR3 spans 14 residues. CDR1 LNHDA and CDR2 SQIVND come from the germline V gene (reference sequence). J gave up 5 bases and V 7 bases, and 10 bases lay outside the gene matches. In DNA, the CDR3 is TGTGCCAGTACTCCGGGACAGCAACCTTATGGCTACACCTTC. Protein sequence: CASTPGQQPYGYTF.

J is TRBJ2-7 and V is TRBV20-1, with D possibly being TRBD1 (6 bases). Germline lookup yields CDR1 DFQATT and CDR2 SNEGSKA (reference sequence). This CDR3 has 12 amino acids. The ends were cut back, 7 bases at V and 4 bases at J, with 14 bases in the middle. CDR3 DNA sequence: TGCAGTGTAGGGGGACGAGAGTACGAGCAGTACTTC. Translating gives CSVGGREYEQYF.

There are a few counts of this clonotype. The chain couples TRBV5-1 to TRBJ2-5; no clear D. V lost 3 bases and J lost 1, with 7 bases in between. CDR3 size: 13 residues. CDR1 and CDR2 from the germline V gene are SGHRS and YFSETQ. As DNA, the CDR3 is TGCGCCAGCAGCTGGAACCTCCAAGAGACCCAGTACTTC. This gives the protein CASSWNLQETQYF.

This clonotype was seen at least ten times. This chain links TRBV20-1 with TRBJ2-3; 7 bases match TRBD2. This CDR3 has 13 residues. Germline CDR1 reads DFQATT; CDR2 reads SNEGSKA (reference sequence). V lost 7 bases, J lost 0 bases, and 4 bases stayed unmatched. The CDR3 DNA reads as TGCAGTGGGGAGCGGGACAGCACAGATACGCAGTATTTT. Translation: CSGERDSTDTQYF.

This clonotype occurred once. The V and J genes are TRBV7-9 and TRBJ2-1, with 7 bases fitting TRBD2. Germline V CDR1 and CDR2: SEHNR, FQNEAQ (reference sequence). The CDR3 runs to 17 residues. V was clipped by 6 bases and J by 8 bases; unmatched bases: 19. Here the CDR3 DNA reads TGTGCCAGCAGTCTTATTTCTAGCGGCTACCGACGGGATGAGCAGTTCTTC. Its protein product is CASSLISSGYRRDEQFF.

DNA for the CDR3: TGTGCCAGCAGAGGGAGGGACACTGAAGCTTTCTTT. This sequence encodes CASRGRDTEAFF. The V gene is TRBV28, the J gene TRBJ1-1; D ambiguous. The V and J ends lost 6 bases and 3 bases respectively, with 8 bases between them. Germline CDR1 MDHEN, CDR2 SYDVKM. The CDR3 contains 12 residues.

This clonotype was seen at least ten times. The chain recombines TRBV6-4 with TRBJ2-2, with D possibly TRBD1 on 5 matching bases. Trimming left V 2 bases short and J 4 bases short, with 5 bases between. The germline CDR1 and CDR2 sequences are MRHNA and SNTAGT. The CDR3 sequence is 13 residues long. This chain's CDR3 is CASSDRGTGELFF. The CDR3, as DNA: TGTGCCAGCAGTGACAGGGGCACCGGGGAGCTGTTTTTT.

This clonotype has just one count. The chain employs TRBV7-2 and TRBJ2-7; 10 bases are shared with TRBD1. Trimming cost V 6 bases and J 4 bases; bases outside gene matches: 6. Germline loops: CDR1 SGHTA, CDR2 FQGNSA. The CDR3 sequence is 14 residues long. The CDR3 region has the DNA TGTGCCAGCAGGCCGGGACAGGGGATTTACGAGCAGTACTTC. Translated, it gives CASRPGQGIYEQYF.

The chain links TRBV19 to TRBJ2-2, with D tentatively TRBD2 (5 bases). CDR3 length: 16 amino acids. Trimming pared 2 bases from V and 7 bases from J, leaving 17 bases between. CDR1 and CDR2 (germline): LNHDA, SQIVND (reference sequence). For the CDR3, the DNA is TGTGCCAGTAGTATAAAGCGGAGGATGATGGGCGGGGAGCTGTTTTTT. Amino acid sequence: CASSIKRRMMGGELFF.

CDR3 sequence (DNA): TGTGCCAGCAGCCAAGATAATAGGGCAGGGGGTGGAGATACGCAGTATTTT. Translation gives CASSQDNRAGGGDTQYF. The V gene is TRBV4-2, the J gene TRBJ2-3, with 7 bases that match TRBD1. Germline CDR1 LGHNA, CDR2 YNFKEQ. V shed 0 bases, J shed 5 bases, and the junction held 11 bases outside the gene matches. This CDR3 is 17 amino acids long.

V usage is TRBV12-3 or TRBV12-4 and J usage is TRBJ2-3, with 10 bases lining up with TRBD2. The CDR3 runs 14 residues. After removal of 9 bases from V and 4 bases from J, the junction contained 7 bases not matched to a gene. The CDR3 region has the DNA TGTGCCAGTCGGACTAGCGGAGCGGCAGATACGCAGTATTTT. Protein product: CASRTSGAADTQYF.

This clonotype turned up a few times. V usage is TRBV5-5 and J usage is TRBJ1-2, with D hard to call. Trimming removed 6 bases at V and 4 bases at J, with 10 bases between. The CDR3 runs to 12 residues. CDR1 SGHKS and CDR2 YYEKEE come from the germline V gene (reference sequence). Written as DNA, the CDR3 is TGTGCCAGCACTTGGGATTCCTATGGCTACACCTTC. The encoded protein is CASTWDSYGYTF.